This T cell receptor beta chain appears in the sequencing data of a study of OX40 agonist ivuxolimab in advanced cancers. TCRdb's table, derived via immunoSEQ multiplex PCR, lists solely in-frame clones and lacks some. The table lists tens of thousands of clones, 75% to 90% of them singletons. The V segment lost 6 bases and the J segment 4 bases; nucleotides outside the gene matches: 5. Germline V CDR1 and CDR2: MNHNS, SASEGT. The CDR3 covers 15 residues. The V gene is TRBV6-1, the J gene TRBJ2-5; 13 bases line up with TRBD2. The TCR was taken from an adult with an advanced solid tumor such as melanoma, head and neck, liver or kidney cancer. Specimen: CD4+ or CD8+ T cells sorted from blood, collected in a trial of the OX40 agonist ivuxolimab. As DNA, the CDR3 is TGTGCCAGCAGCGGGGGACTAGCGGGAAGAGAGACCCAGTACTTC. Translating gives CASSGGLAGRETQYF.